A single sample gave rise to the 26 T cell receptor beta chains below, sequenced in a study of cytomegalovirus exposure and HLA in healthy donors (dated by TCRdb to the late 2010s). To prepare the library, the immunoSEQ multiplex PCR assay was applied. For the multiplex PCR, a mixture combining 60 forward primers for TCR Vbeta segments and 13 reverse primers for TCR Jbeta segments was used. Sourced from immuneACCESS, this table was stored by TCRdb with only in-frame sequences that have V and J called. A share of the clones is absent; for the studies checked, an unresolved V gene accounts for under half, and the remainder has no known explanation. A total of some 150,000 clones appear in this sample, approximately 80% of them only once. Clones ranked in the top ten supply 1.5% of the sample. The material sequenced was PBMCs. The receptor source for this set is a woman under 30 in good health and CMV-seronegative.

The CDR3 spells CASSQDPHGLYEQYF. CDR3 nucleotides: TGCGCCAGCAGCCAAGATCCTCACGGACTCTACGAGCAGTACTTC. This sequence joins TRBV4-1 and TRBJ2-7; maybe TRBD2 (5 bases). V was clipped by 0 bases and J by 3 bases, with 12 bases between them. Germline assignment: CDR1 MGHRA and CDR2 YSYEKL. This CDR3 has 15 residues.

The CDR3 DNA follows: TGTGCCAGCAGCTCTCCGGGACAGGCCTCCTACGAGCAGTACTTC. Translating it yields CASSSPGQASYEQYF. The V call is TRBV11-3, the J call TRBJ2-5, with TRBD1 matching over 8 bases. Gene TRBJ2-7 matches the end of the DNA better, so the J call may be wrong. This CDR3 spans 15 amino acids. Germline V gene data show CDR1 as SGHNT and CDR2 as YENEEA.

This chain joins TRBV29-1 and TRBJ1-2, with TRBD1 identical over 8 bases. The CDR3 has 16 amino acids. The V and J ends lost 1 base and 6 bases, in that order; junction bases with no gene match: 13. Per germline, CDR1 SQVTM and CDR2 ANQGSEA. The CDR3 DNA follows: TGCAGCGTTGAAGCCCCAAAAGGCAGGGGGCAGAATGGCTACACCTTC. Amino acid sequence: CSVEAPKGRGQNGYTF.

In nucleotides, the CDR3 is TGTGCCAGCAGCCCTGGGGGGTTCGGAAACACCATATATTTT. It translates to CASSPGGFGNTIYF. The chain employs TRBV11-2 and TRBJ1-3; D might be TRBD1 (5 bases). This CDR3 comprises 14 residues. Per the germline V gene, CDR1 is SGHAT and CDR2 is FQNNGV. The V gene lost 5 bases and the J gene lost 4 bases, with 12 bases spanning the gap.

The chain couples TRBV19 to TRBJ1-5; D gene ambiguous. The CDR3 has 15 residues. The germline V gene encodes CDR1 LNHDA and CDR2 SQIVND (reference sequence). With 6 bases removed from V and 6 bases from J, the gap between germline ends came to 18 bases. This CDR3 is CASRVPGGIRQPQHF. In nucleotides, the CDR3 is TGTGCCAGTAGGGTCCCGGGAGGGATCCGTCAGCCCCAGCATTTT. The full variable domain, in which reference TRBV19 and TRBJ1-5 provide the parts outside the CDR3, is DGGITQSPKYLFRKEGQNVTLSCEQNLNHDAMYWYRQDPGQGLRLIYYSQIVNDFQKGDIAEGYSVSREKKESFPLTVTSAQKNPTAFYLCASRVPGGIRQPQHFGDGTRLSIL.

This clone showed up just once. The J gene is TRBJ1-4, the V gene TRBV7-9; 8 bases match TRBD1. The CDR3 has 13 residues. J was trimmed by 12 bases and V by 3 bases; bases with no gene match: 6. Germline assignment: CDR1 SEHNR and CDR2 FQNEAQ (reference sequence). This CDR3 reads CASSLDRAPELFF. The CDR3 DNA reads TGTGCCAGCAGCTTGGACAGGGCCCCTGAACTGTTTTTT.

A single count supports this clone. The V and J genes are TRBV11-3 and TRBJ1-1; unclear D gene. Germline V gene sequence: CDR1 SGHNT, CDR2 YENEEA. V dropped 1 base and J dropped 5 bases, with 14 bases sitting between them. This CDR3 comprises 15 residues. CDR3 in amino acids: CASSLGPGPGTEAFF. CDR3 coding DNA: TGTGCCAGCAGCTTAGGTCCCGGGCCGGGGACTGAAGCTTTCTTT.

This CDR3 is CASSPGQGVQETQYF. The CDR3 DNA reads as TGTGCCAGCTCACCGGGACAGGGGGTTCAAGAGACCCAGTACTTC. This sequence joins TRBV18 and TRBJ2-5; 11 bases fit TRBD1. In germline, CDR1 is KGHSH, CDR2 LQKENI. CDR3 size: 15 residues. J gave up 2 bases and V 3 bases, and 2 bases lay outside the gene matches.

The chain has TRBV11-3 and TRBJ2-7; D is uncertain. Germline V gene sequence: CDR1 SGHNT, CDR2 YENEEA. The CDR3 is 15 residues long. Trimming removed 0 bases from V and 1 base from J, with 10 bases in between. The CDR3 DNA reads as TGTGCCAGCAGCTTAGATCAGATATCTTCCTACGAGCAGTACTTC. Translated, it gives CASSLDQISSYEQYF.

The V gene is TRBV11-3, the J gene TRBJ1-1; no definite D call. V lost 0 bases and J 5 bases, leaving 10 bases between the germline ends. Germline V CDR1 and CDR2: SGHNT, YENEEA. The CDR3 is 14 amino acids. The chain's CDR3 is CASSLDTEATEAFF. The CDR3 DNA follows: TGTGCCAGCAGCTTAGATACGGAGGCGACTGAAGCTTTCTTT.

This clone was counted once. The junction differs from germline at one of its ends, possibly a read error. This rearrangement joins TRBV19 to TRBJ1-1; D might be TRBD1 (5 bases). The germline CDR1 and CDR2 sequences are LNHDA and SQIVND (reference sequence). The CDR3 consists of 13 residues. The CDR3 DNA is TGTGCCAGTAGTATTTGGGGCGGCCCTGAGGCTTTCTTT. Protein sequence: CASSIWGGPEAFF. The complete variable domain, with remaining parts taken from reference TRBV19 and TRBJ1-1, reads DGGITQSPKYLFRKEGQNVTLSCEQNLNHDAMYWYRQDPGQGLRLIYYSQIVNDFQKGDIAEGYSVSREKKESFPLTVTSAQKNPTAFYLCASSIWGGPEAFFGQGTRLTVV.

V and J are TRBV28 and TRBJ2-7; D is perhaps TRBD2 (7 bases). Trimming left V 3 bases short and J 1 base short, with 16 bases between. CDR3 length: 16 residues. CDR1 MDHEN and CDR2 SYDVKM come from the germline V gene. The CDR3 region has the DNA TGTGCCAGCAGTTTTTTTAAAGGGGGAGGGTCCTACGAGCAGTACTTC. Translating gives CASSFFKGGGSYEQYF.

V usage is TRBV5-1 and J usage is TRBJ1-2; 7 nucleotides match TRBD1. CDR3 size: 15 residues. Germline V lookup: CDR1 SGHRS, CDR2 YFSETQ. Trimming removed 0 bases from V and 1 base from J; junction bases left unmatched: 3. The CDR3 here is CASSLGQGFNYGYTF. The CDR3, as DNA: TGCGCCAGCAGCTTGGGACAGGGTTTTAACTATGGCTACACCTTC.

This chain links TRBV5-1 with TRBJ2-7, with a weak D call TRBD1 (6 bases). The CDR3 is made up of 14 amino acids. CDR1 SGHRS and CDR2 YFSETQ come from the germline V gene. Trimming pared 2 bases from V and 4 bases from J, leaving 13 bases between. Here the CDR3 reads CASSFTGSGYEQYF. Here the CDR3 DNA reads TGCGCCAGCAGCTTCACAGGGTCGGGATACGAGCAGTACTTC.

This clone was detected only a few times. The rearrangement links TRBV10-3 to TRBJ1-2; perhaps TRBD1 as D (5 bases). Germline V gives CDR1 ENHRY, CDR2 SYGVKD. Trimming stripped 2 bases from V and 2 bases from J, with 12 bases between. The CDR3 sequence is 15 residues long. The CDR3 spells CAISELRTTNYGYTF. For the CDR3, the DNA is TGTGCCATCAGTGAGCTCAGGACAACCAACTATGGCTACACCTTC.

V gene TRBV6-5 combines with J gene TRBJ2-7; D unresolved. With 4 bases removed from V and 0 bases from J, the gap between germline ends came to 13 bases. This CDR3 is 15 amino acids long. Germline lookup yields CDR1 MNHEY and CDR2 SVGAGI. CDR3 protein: CASSSPSSSSYEQYF. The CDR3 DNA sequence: TGTGCCAGCAGTTCGCCGTCGAGTAGCTCCTACGAGCAGTACTTC.

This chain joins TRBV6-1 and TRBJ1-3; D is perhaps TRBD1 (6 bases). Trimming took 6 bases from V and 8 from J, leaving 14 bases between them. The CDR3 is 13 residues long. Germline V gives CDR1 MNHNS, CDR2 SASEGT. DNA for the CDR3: TGTGCCAGCAGCCTCGTAGGGGGAGACACCATATATTTT. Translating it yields CASSLVGGDTIYF.

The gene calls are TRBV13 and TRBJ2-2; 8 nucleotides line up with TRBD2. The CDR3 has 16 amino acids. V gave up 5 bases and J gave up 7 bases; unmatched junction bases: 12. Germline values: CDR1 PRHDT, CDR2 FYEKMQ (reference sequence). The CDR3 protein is CASSPGPGLEDGELFF. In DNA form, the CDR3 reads TGTGCCAGCAGCCCTGGCCCGGGACTAGAGGACGGGGAGCTGTTTTTT.

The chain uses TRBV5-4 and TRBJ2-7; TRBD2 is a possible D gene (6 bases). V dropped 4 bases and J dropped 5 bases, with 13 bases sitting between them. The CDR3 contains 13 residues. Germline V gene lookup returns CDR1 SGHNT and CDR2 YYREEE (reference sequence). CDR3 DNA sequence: TGTGCCAGCAGCATCAGACTAGTGAACGAGCAGTACTTC. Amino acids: CASSIRLVNEQYF.

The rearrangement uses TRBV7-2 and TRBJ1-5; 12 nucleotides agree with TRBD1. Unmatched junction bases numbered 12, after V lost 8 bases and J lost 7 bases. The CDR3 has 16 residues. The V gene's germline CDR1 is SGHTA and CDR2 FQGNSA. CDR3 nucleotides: TGTGCCAGCCTATCGCCGGGACAGGGGGCCGGGCAGCCCCAGCATTTT. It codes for CASLSPGQGAGQPQHF.

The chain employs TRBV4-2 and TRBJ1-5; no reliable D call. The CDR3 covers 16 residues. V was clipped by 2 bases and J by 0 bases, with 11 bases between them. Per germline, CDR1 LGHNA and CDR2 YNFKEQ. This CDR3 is CASSQTRQFSNQPQHF. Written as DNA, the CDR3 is TGTGCCAGCAGCCAAACCCGTCAGTTTAGCAATCAGCCCCAGCATTTT.

The CDR3 loop is CASSASGSSRRPQHF. DNA of the CDR3: TGTGCCAGCAGTGCCTCCGGGAGCAGCCGACGGCCCCAGCATTTT. The V call is TRBV28, the J call TRBJ1-5, with D unclear. The V gene lost 5 bases and the J gene lost 9 bases, with 20 bases spanning the gap. The germline V gene has CDR1 MDHEN and CDR2 SYDVKM. The CDR3 length is 15 residues.

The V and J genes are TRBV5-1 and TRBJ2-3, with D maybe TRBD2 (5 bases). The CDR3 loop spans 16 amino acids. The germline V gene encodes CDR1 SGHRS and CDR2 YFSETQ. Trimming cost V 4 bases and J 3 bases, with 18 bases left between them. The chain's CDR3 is CASSLDSRGGTDTQYF. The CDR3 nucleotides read TGCGCCAGCAGCCTGGACTCTCGGGGTGGTACAGATACGCAGTATTTT.

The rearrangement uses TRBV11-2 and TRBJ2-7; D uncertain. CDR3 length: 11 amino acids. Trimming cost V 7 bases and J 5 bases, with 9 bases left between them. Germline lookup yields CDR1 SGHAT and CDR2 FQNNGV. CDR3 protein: CASTSYHEQYF. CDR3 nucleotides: TGTGCCAGCACCTCCTACCACGAGCAGTACTTC.

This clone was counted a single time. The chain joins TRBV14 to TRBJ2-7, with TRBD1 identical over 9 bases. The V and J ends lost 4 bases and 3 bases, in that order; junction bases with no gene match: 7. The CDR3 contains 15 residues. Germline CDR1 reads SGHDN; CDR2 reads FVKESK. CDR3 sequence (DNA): TGTGCCAGCAGCCCAATCGGGACAGGGAACTACGAGCAGTACTTC. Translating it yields CASSPIGTGNYEQYF. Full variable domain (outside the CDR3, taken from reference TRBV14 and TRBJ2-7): EAGVTQFPSHSVIEKGQTVTLRCDPISGHDNLYWYRRVMGKEIKFLLHFVKESKQDESGMPNNRFLAERTGGTYSTLKVQPAELEDSGVYFCASSPIGTGNYEQYFGPGTRLTVT.

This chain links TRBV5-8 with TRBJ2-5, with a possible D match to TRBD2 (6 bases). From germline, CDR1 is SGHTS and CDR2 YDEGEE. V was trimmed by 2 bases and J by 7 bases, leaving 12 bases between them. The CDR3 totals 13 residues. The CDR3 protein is CASSFTMGGTQYF. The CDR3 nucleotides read TGTGCCAGCAGCTTTACGATGGGGGGGACCCAGTACTTC.